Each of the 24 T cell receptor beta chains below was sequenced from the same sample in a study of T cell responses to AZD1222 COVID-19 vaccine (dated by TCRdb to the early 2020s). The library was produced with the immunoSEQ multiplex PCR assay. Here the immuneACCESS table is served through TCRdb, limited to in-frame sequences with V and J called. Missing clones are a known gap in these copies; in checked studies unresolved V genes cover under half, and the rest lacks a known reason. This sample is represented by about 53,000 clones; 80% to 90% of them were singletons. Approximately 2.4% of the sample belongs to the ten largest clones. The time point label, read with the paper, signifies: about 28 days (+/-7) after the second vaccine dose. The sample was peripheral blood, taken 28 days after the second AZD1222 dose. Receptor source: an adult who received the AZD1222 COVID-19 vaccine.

This CDR3 reads CASSVAEGNEQYF. DNA of the CDR3: TGTGCCAGCAGCGTAGCGGAGGGGAACGAGCAGTACTTC. The chain carries TRBV9 and TRBJ2-7; D is possibly TRBD2 (6 bases). V was pared by 0 bases and J by 5 bases, with 9 bases between. The V gene's germline CDR1 is SGDLS and CDR2 YYNGEE. The CDR3 consists of 13 residues. The complete variable domain, with remaining parts taken from reference TRBV9 and TRBJ2-7, reads DSGVTQTPKHLITATGQRVTLRCSPRSGDLSVYWYQQSLDQGLQFLIQYYNGEERAKGNILERFSAQQFPDLHSELNLSSLELGDSALYFCASSVAEGNEQYFGPGTRLTVT.

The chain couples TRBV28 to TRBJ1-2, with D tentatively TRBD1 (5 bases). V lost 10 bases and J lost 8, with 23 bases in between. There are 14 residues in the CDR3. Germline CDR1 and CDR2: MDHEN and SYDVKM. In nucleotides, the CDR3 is TGTGCCACCCCGTCCTCCAGGGATACCCGCGGCTACACCTTC. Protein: CATPSSRDTRGYTF.

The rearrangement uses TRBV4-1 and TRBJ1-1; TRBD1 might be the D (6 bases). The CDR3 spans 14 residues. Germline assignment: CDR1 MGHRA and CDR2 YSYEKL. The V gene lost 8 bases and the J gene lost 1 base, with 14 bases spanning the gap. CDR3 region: CASVKTGSNTEAFF. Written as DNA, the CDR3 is TGCGCCAGCGTAAAGACAGGTTCGAACACTGAAGCTTTCTTT.

CDR3 DNA: TGTGCCAGCAGCCAAATCACTAGCGGGGGACAAGAGACCCAGTACTTC. Translation gives CASSQITSGGQETQYF. V is TRBV14 and J is TRBJ2-5, with 11 bases aligning to TRBD2. The germline V gene encodes CDR1 SGHDN and CDR2 FVKESK. This CDR3 is 16 amino acids long. The J segment lost 2 bases and the V segment lost 2 bases, leaving 4 bases of the junction unmatched. Full variable domain (missing parts from reference TRBV14 and TRBJ2-5): EAGVTQFPSHSVIEKGQTVTLRCDPISGHDNLYWYRRVMGKEIKFLLHFVKESKQDESGMPNNRFLAERTGGTYSTLKVQPAELEDSGVYFCASSQITSGGQETQYFGPGTRLLVL.

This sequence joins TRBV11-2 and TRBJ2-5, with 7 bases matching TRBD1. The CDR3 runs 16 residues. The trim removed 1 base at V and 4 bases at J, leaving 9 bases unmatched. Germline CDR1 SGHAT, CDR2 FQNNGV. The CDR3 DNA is TGTGCCAGCAGCTTAGTAGGGACAGCTCGTGGAGAGACCCAGTACTTC. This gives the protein CASSLVGTARGETQYF.

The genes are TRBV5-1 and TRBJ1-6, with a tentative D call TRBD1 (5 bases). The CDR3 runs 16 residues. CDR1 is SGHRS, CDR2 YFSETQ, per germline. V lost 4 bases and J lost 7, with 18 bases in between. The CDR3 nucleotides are TGCGCCAGCAGCACGGAAGGGACTGGGATCAATTCACCCCTCCACTTT. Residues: CASSTEGTGINSPLHF.

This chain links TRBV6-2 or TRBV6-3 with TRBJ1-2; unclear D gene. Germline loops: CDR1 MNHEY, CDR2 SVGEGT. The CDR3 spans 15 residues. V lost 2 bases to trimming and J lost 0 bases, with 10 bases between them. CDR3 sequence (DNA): TGTGCCAGCAGTTACAACCAGAGAGCTAACTATGGCTACACCTTC. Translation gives CASSYNQRANYGYTF.

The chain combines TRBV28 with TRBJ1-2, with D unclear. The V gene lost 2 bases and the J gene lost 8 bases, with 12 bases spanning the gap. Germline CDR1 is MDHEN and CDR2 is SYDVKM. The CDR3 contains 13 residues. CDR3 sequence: CASSLAKTYGYTF. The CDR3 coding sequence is TGTGCCAGCAGTTTAGCCAAAACATACGGCTACACCTTC.

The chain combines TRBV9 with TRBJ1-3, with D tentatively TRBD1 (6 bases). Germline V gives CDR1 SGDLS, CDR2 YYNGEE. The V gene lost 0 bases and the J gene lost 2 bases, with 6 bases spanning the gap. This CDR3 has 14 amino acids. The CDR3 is CASSVGDTGNTIYF. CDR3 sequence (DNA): TGTGCCAGCAGCGTAGGGGACACTGGAAACACCATATATTTT.

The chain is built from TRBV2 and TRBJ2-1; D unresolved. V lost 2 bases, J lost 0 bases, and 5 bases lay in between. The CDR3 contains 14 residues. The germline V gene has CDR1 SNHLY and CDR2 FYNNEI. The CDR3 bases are TGTGCCAGCAGTGAACTGAGCTCCTACAATGAGCAGTTCTTC. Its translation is CASSELSSYNEQFF.

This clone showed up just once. CDR3 loop: CASKERLAGVNEQFF. The CDR3 DNA reads TGTGCCAGTAAAGAGAGGCTAGCGGGAGTCAATGAGCAGTTCTTC. The rearrangement links TRBV19 to TRBJ2-1; 10 bases fit TRBD2. The CDR3 extends over 15 amino acids. J was trimmed by 6 bases and V by 7 bases; bases with no gene match: 9. The germline V gene has CDR1 LNHDA and CDR2 SQIVND (reference sequence).

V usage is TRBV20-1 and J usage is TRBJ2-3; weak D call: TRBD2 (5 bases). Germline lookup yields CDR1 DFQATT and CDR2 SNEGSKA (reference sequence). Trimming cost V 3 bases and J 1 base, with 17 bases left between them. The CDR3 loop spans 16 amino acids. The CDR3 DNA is TGCAGTGCTAGTCCGGGAAGTCCCGGTGGCACAGATACGCAGTATTTT. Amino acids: CSASPGSPGGTDTQYF.

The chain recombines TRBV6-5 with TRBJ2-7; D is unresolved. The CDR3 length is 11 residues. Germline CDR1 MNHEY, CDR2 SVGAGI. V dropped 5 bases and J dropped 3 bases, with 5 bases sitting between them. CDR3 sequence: CASSSLYEQYF. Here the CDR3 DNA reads TGTGCCAGCAGTAGCCTCTACGAGCAGTACTTC.

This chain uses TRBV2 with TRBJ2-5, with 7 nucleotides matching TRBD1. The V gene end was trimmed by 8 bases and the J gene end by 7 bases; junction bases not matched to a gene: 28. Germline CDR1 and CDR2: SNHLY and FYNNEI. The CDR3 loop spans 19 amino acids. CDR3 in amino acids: CASEPSLGGIGLAGGTQYF. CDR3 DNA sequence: TGTGCCAGCGAACCCTCCCTAGGGGGCATAGGTCTGGCCGGCGGGACCCAGTACTTC.

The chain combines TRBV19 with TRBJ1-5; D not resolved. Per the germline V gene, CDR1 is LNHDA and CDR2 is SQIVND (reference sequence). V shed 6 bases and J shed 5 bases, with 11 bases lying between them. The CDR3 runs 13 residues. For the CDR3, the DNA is TGTGCCAGTAGACCAATAGGAGATCAGCCCCAGCATTTT. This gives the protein CASRPIGDQPQHF.

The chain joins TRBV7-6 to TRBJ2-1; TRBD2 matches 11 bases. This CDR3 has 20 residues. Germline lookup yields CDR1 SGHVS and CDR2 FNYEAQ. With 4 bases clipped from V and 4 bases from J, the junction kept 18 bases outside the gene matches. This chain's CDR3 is CASSSGVLAGGGLGYNEQFF. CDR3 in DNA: TGTGCCAGCAGCTCCGGAGTGCTAGCGGGAGGAGGGCTAGGGTACAATGAGCAGTTCTTC.

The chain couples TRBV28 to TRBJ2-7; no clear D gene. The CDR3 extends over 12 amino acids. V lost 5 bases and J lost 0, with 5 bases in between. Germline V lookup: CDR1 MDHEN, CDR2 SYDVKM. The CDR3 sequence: CASSPFSYEQYF. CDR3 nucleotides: TGTGCCAGCAGTCCCTTCTCCTACGAGCAGTACTTC.

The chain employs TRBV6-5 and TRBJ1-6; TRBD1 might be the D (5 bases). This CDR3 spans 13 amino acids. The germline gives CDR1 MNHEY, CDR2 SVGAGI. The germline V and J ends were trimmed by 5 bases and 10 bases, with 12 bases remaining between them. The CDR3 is CASSPLGESPLHF. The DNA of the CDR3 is TGTGCCAGCAGTCCTCTAGGGGAGTCACCCCTCCACTTT.

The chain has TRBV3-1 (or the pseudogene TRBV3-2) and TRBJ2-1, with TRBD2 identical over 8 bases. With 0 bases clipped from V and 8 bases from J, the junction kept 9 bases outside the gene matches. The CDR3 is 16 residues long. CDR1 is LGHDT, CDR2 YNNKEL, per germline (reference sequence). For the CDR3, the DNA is TGTGCCAGCAGCCAAGATTTAGCGGGACCCTGGGATGAGCAGTTCTTC. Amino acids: CASSQDLAGPWDEQFF.

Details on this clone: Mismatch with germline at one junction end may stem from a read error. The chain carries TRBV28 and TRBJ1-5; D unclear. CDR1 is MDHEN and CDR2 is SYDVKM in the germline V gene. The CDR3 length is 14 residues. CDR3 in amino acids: CASSLSGSVQPQHF. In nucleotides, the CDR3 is TGTGCCAGCAGCTTATCGGGGAGCGTTCAGCCCCAGCATTTT.

CDR3 protein: CASSLGQSSSYEQYF. The CDR3 DNA follows: TGCGCCAGCAGCTTGGGACAGTCAAGCTCCTACGAGCAGTACTTC. The V and J genes are TRBV5-1 and TRBJ2-7; D is perhaps TRBD1 (5 bases). The CDR3 is made up of 15 amino acids. V was clipped by 0 bases and J by 0 bases, with 10 bases between them. Germline V gives CDR1 SGHRS, CDR2 YFSETQ.

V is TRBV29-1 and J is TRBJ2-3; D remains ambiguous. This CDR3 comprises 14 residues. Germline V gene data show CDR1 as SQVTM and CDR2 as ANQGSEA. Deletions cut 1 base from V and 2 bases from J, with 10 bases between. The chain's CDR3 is CSVEGPHDTDTQYF. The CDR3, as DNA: TGCAGCGTTGAAGGGCCCCACGACACAGATACGCAGTATTTT.

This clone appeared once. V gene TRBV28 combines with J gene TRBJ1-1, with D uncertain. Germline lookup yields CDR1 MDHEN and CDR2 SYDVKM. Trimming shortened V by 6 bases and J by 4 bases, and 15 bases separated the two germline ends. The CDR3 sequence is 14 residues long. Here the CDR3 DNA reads TGTGCCAGCAGCCGGGTCCCCCGTAGCACTGAAGCTTTCTTT. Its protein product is CASSRVPRSTEAFF. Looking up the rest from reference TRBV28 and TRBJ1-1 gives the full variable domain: DVKVTQSSRYLVKRTGEKVFLECVQDMDHENMFWYRQDPGLGLRLIYFSYDVKMKEKGDIPEGYSVSREKKERFSLILESASTNQTSMYLCASSRVPRSTEAFFGQGTRLTVV.

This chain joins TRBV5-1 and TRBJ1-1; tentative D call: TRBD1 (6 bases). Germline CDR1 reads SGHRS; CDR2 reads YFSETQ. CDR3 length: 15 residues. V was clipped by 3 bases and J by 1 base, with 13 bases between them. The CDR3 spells CASSSQGNSNTEAFF. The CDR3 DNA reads TGCGCCAGCAGCTCTCAGGGGAATTCGAACACTGAAGCTTTCTTT.